The 28 T cell receptor beta chains below were found in one sample sequenced in a study of human T cells and chemical hapten exposure. TCRdb reprocessed the RACE reads via MiXCR and lists one record per CDR3 protein. There are 150,000 to 200,000 distinct CDR3 sequences in the sample; around 15% occur only once, and about 1.7% lies in the top ten. Time point reported: patch test 1, 2 weeks after DPC sensitization. As to treatment: therapeutic diphenylcyclopropenone sensitization with weekly scalp DPC. This specimen was whole blood, taken in connection with sensitization to the hapten diphenylcyclopropenone (DPC). These receptors were collected from a woman in her 30s with alopecia areata. Some clones in this sample may be carry-over from other donors' samples.

Ten or more counts support this clonotype. The gene calls are TRBV28 and TRBJ2-2; D is undetermined. Trimming took 6 bases from V and 4 from J, leaving 6 bases between them. From germline, CDR1 is MDHEN and CDR2 SYDVKM. The CDR3 contains 12 residues. The CDR3 sequence is CASSLTTGELFF. In DNA form, the CDR3 reads TGTGCCAGCAGCCTTACCACCGGGGAGCTGTTTTTT.

The chain combines TRBV30 with TRBJ1-2; no firm D call. Germline V gene data show CDR1 as GTSNPN and CDR2 as SVGIG (reference sequence). This CDR3 comprises 12 residues. The V gene lost 3 bases and the J gene lost 7 bases, with 12 bases spanning the gap. CDR3 nucleotide sequence: TGTGCCTGGAGATCTCCCCCCTCTGGCTACACCTTC. This encodes CAWRSPPSGYTF.

The V gene is TRBV29-1, the J gene TRBJ2-1, with 7 bases that match TRBD2. The trim removed 7 bases at V and 1 base at J, leaving 10 bases unmatched. In germline, CDR1 is SQVTM, CDR2 ANQGSEA. This CDR3 has 15 residues. The CDR3 DNA reads as TGCAGCGCAGGCAGGCAGGGACTATCCTACAATGAGCAGTTCTTC. It is translated as CSAGRQGLSYNEQFF.

This chain connects TRBV5-1 to TRBJ2-2; 10 bases map to TRBD2. Trimming removed 0 bases from V and 5 bases from J; junction bases left unmatched: 7. Per germline, CDR1 SGHRS and CDR2 YFSETQ. This CDR3 is built from 17 residues. This chain's CDR3 is CASSLAASGRYTGELFF. CDR3 sequence (DNA): TGCGCCAGCAGCTTGGCGGCTAGCGGGAGATATACCGGGGAGCTGTTTTTT.

In this sample, this clonotype turned up many times. The chain has TRBV20-1 and TRBJ1-1; no clear D gene. Germline lookup yields CDR1 DFQATT and CDR2 SNEGSKA (reference sequence). The CDR3 runs to 13 residues. V was pared by 3 bases and J by 6 bases, with 14 bases between. CDR3: CSASGQILSEAFF. In nucleotides, the CDR3 is TGCAGTGCTAGTGGGCAGATCCTCTCTGAAGCTTTCTTT.

This clonotype occurred a few times. The V call is TRBV9, the J call TRBJ1-2; D perhaps matches TRBD1 (5 bases). There are 14 residues in the CDR3. The V gene's germline CDR1 is SGDLS and CDR2 YYNGEE. The ends were cut back, 4 bases at V and 8 bases at J, with 18 bases in the middle. For the CDR3, the DNA is TGTGCCAGCAGCACCTTAACAGGTCCGGTCGGCTACACCTTC. Translated, it gives CASSTLTGPVGYTF.

This clonotype was counted between two and nine times. This chain uses TRBV2 with TRBJ2-5; a weak D match, TRBD1 (6 bases). Germline values: CDR1 SNHLY, CDR2 FYNNEI. Trimming pared 7 bases from V and 5 bases from J, leaving 17 bases between. This CDR3 has 14 residues. CDR3 DNA: TGTGCCAGCAAGGGGACAAGGACCGCGGAGACCCAGTACTTC. This translates into CASKGTRTAETQYF.

This chain uses TRBV4-3 with TRBJ2-1; D possibly corresponds to TRBD1 (5 bases). The CDR3 totals 15 residues. The V end lost 1 base, the J end lost 7 bases, and 14 bases lay between the germline ends. The V gene's germline CDR1 is LGHNA and CDR2 YSLEER. CDR3 coding DNA: TGCGCCAGCAGCCAAGGAAGCAGGGTTGGGAATGAGCAGTTCTTC. This sequence encodes CASSQGSRVGNEQFF.

This clonotype was counted between two and nine times. The chain has TRBV12-3 or TRBV12-4 and TRBJ1-2; no clear D gene. Deletions cut 6 bases from V and 4 bases from J, with 9 bases between. The CDR3 extends over 12 amino acids. The CDR3 is CASSNPPYGYTF. The CDR3 region has the DNA TGTGCCAGCAGCAACCCTCCCTATGGCTACACCTTC.

The rearrangement uses TRBV11-2 and TRBJ2-1, with D unresolved. This CDR3 has 12 residues. Trimming took off 0 bases at V and 15 bases at J, with 12 bases between the two ends. The germline gives CDR1 SGHAT, CDR2 FQNNGV. The CDR3 loop is CASSLDEVPRFF. The CDR3 DNA sequence: TGTGCCAGCAGCTTAGACGAGGTCCCTAGGTTCTTC.

This clonotype has more than one count but fewer than ten. The chain links TRBV6-2 or TRBV6-3 to TRBJ2-5; D gene uncertain. V was clipped by 5 bases and J by 9 bases, with 13 bases between them. This CDR3 region has 12 residues. CDR1 is MNHEY and CDR2 is SVGEGT in the germline V gene. The CDR3 reads CASSPHSGAQYF. CDR3 nucleotides: TGTGCCAGCAGTCCCCACAGTGGGGCCCAGTACTTC.

This clonotype was found many times. The chain recombines TRBV12-3 or TRBV12-4 with TRBJ1-5, with D perhaps matching TRBD1 (5 bases). V lost 1 base, J lost 4 bases, and 8 bases lay in between. The CDR3 is made up of 14 amino acids. The CDR3 is CASSLGAGNQPQHF. The DNA for the CDR3 is TGTGCCAGCAGTTTAGGGGCAGGGAATCAGCCCCAGCATTTT.

This clonotype appeared many times. The V and J genes are TRBV19 and TRBJ1-5; 9 nucleotides line up with TRBD1. Germline CDR1 and CDR2: LNHDA and SQIVND (reference sequence). Trimming took 5 bases from V and 4 from J; bases not matched to a gene: 6. This CDR3 has 15 residues. The CDR3 is CASSYRDRENQPQHF. CDR3 nucleotides: TGTGCCAGTAGTTACCGGGACAGGGAGAATCAGCCCCAGCATTTT.

At least ten counts were recorded for this clonotype. The chain employs TRBV27 and TRBJ2-3; perhaps TRBD2 as D (6 bases). There are 13 residues in the CDR3. V was shortened by 6 bases and J by 1 base, with 8 bases between the two germline ends. Looked up from germline, CDR1 is MNHEY and CDR2 is SMNVEV (reference sequence). Written as DNA, the CDR3 is TGTGCCAGCAGGCCGGGAGGCACAGATACGCAGTATTTT. Protein: CASRPGGTDTQYF.

This clonotype was detected ten times or more. The rearrangement links TRBV2 to TRBJ1-1; D gene uncertain. CDR3 length: 14 residues. From germline, CDR1 is SNHLY and CDR2 FYNNEI. The V end was cut by 5 bases, the J end by 5 bases, with 15 bases between. The chain's CDR3 is CASSKDVGWTEAFF. CDR3 DNA: TGTGCCAGCAGTAAAGACGTGGGGTGGACTGAAGCTTTCTTT.

V gene TRBV28 combines with J gene TRBJ1-1; D gene uncertain. V lost 5 bases and J lost 4, with 14 bases in between. This CDR3 is built from 14 residues. Germline loops: CDR1 MDHEN, CDR2 SYDVKM. CDR3: CASSGRGVRTEAFF. The DNA for the CDR3 is TGTGCCAGCAGTGGCCGAGGAGTGCGCACTGAAGCTTTCTTT.

The V call is TRBV2, the J call TRBJ1-2; D is possibly TRBD1 (5 bases). V lost 4 bases and J 3 bases, leaving 6 bases between the germline ends. The CDR3 consists of 12 residues. Per the germline V gene, CDR1 is SNHLY and CDR2 is FYNNEI. The CDR3, as DNA: TGTGCCAGCAGTGCAGGGTACTATGGCTACACCTTC. Translation gives CASSAGYYGYTF.

This chain links TRBV29-1 with TRBJ2-3, with TRBD2 matching over 9 bases. This CDR3 comprises 15 residues. With V trimmed by 6 bases and J by 4 bases, 11 bases remained unmatched. Germline lookup yields CDR1 SQVTM and CDR2 ANQGSEA. The CDR3 loop reads CSVAAAGGPSDTQYF. In nucleotides, the CDR3 is TGCAGCGTCGCCGCCGCGGGAGGGCCCTCAGATACGCAGTATTTT.

This clonotype was counted many times. The genes are TRBV9 and TRBJ2-2, with D possibly TRBD1 on 5 matching bases. This CDR3 is built from 15 residues. V was pared by 3 bases and J by 6 bases, with 15 bases between. Germline CDR1 reads SGDLS; CDR2 reads YYNGEE. The CDR3 DNA reads as TGTGCCAGCAGCGAAGGGGCAAATCTGGCCGGGGAGCTGTTTTTT. Protein: CASSEGANLAGELFF.

This clonotype came up a few times. The V and J genes are TRBV9 and TRBJ2-3; D is possibly TRBD2 (5 bases). In germline, CDR1 is SGDLS, CDR2 YYNGEE. V dropped 4 bases and J dropped 6 bases, with 15 bases sitting between them. There are 14 residues in the CDR3. CDR3 region: CASSNRARRDTQYF. Written as DNA, the CDR3 is TGTGCCAGCAGCAACCGGGCACGGAGGGATACGCAGTATTTT.

The chain uses TRBV7-2 and TRBJ2-7; 10 nucleotides align to TRBD1. The CDR3 runs 15 residues. Germline-derived CDR1 and CDR2 are SGHTA and FQGNSA. Losses at the gene ends were 5 bases for V and 4 bases for J; bases not matched to a gene: 8. Here the CDR3 DNA reads TGTGCCAGCAGCCCGAGGACAGGGGGTGGTTACGAGCAGTACTTC. Amino acid sequence: CASSPRTGGGYEQYF. The full variable domain, in which reference TRBV7-2 and TRBJ2-7 provide the parts outside the CDR3, is GAGVSQSPSNKVTEKGKDVELRCDPISGHTALYWYRQSLGQGLEFLIYFQGNSAPDKSGLPSDRFSAERTGGSVSTLTIQRTQQEDSAVYLCASSPRTGGGYEQYFGPGTRLTVT.

There are many counts of this clonotype. The gene calls are TRBV20-1 and TRBJ1-3; no reliable D call. CDR3 length equals 12 residues. The V gene's germline CDR1 is DFQATT and CDR2 SNEGSKA (reference sequence). V lost 3 bases to trimming and J lost 4 bases, with 7 bases between them. CDR3: CSARTEGNTIYF. Written as DNA, the CDR3 is TGCAGTGCTAGGACGGAGGGAAACACCATATATTTT.

This clonotype was detected a few times. CDR3 DNA: TGCAGCGCCCTACCGGGACAGGGGGCGTCTGTCACTGAAGCTTTCTTT. It codes for CSALPGQGASVTEAFF. V usage is TRBV29-1 and J usage is TRBJ1-1, with 12 nucleotides matching TRBD1. There are 16 residues in the CDR3. The V segment lost 7 bases and the J segment 4 bases; nucleotides outside the gene matches: 13. Germline V gene data show CDR1 as SQVTM and CDR2 as ANQGSEA.

This clonotype was seen many times. The chain joins TRBV12-3 or TRBV12-4 to TRBJ1-1; no firm D call. Trimming left V 6 bases short and J 0 bases short, with 14 bases between. The CDR3 sequence is 15 residues long. This CDR3 is CASSYRGSMNTEAFF. Written as DNA, the CDR3 is TGTGCCAGCAGCTACAGAGGGAGCATGAACACTGAAGCTTTCTTT.

This clonotype has a handful of counts. The chain is built from TRBV11-2 and TRBJ2-5; 9 nucleotides agree with TRBD2. The length of the CDR3 is 17 residues. J gave up 2 bases and V 5 bases, and 12 bases lay outside the gene matches. Looked up from germline, CDR1 is SGHAT and CDR2 is FQNNGV. CDR3 sequence reads: CASSLSLASGKQETQYF. DNA for the CDR3: TGTGCCAGCAGCCTATCACTGGCTAGCGGGAAACAAGAGACCCAGTACTTC.

The CDR3 nucleotides are TGTGCCAGCAGGGAGCTAGCGGGAGTGGCCTACAATGAGCAGTTCTTC. This codes for CASRELAGVAYNEQFF. The V call is TRBV2, the J call TRBJ2-1, with 10 bases that match TRBD2. The V gene end was trimmed by 6 bases and the J gene end by 2 bases; junction bases not matched to a gene: 7. The CDR3 covers 16 residues. The germline gives CDR1 SNHLY, CDR2 FYNNEI.

The sample holds many counts of this clonotype. The chain couples TRBV6-2 or TRBV6-3 to TRBJ2-1; 9 bases are shared with TRBD1. The germline V gene encodes CDR1 MNHEY and CDR2 SVGEGT. V lost 7 bases, J lost 0 bases, and 1 base stayed unmatched. The CDR3 is 14 amino acids. The CDR3 bases are TGTGCCAGCAAACAGGGGGCCTCCTACAATGAGCAGTTCTTC. The encoded protein is CASKQGASYNEQFF.

This clonotype showed up just a few times. This chain links TRBV20-1 with TRBJ1-1; 7 positions agree with TRBD1. Germline V lookup: CDR1 DFQATT, CDR2 SNEGSKA (reference sequence). The CDR3 has 13 residues. V lost 4 bases to trimming and J lost 1 base; unmatched junction nucleotides: 3. CDR3 coding DNA: TGCAGTGCTACCAGGGGGGGGAACACTGAAGCTTTCTTT. As protein: CSATRGGNTEAFF.